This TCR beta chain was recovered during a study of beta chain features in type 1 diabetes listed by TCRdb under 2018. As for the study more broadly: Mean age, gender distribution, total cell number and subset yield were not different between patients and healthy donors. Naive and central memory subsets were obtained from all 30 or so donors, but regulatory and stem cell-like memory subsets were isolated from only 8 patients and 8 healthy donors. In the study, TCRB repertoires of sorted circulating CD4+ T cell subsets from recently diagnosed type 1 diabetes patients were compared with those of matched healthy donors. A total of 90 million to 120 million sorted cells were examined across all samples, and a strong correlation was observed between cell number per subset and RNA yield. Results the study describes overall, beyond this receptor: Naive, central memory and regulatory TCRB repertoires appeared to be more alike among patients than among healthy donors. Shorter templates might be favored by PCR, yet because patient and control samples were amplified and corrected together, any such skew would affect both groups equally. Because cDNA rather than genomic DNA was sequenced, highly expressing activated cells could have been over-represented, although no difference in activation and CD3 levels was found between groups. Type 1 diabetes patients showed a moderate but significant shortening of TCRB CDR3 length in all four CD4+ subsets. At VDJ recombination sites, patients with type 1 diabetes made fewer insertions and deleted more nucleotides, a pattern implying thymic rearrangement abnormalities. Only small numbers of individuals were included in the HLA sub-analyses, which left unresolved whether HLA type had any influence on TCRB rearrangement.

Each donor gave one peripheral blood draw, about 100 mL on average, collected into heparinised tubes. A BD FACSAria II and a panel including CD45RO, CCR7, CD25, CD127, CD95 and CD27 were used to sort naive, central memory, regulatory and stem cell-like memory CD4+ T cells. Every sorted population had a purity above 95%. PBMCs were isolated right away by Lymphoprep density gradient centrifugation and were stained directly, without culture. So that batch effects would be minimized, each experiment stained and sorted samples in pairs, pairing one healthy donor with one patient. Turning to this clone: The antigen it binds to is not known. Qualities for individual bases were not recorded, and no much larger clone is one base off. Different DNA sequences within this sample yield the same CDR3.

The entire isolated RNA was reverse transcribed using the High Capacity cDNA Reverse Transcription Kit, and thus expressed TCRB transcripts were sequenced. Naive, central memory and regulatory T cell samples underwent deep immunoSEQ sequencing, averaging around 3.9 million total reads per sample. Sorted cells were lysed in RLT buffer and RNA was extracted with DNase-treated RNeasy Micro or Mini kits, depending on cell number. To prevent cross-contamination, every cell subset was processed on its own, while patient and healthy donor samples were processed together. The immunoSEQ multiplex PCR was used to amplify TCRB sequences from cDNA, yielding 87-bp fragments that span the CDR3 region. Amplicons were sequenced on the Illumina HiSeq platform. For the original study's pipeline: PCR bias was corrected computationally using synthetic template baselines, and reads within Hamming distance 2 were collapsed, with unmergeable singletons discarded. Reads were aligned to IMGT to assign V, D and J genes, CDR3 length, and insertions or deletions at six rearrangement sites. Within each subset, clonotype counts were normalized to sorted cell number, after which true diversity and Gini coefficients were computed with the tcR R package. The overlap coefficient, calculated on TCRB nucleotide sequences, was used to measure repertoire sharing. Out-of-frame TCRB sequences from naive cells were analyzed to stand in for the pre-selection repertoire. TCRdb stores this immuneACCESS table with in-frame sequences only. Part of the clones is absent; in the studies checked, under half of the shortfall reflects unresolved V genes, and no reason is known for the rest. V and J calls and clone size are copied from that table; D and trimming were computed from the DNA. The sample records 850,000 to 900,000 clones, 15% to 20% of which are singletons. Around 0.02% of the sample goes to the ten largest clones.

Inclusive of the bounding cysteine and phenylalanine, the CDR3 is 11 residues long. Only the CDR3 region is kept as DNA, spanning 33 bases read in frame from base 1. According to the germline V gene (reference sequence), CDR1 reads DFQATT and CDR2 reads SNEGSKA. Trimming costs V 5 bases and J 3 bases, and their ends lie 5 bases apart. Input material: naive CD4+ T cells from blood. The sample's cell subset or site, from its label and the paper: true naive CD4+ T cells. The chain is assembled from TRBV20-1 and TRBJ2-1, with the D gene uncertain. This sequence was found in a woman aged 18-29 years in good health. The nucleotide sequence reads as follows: TGCAGTGCTCCCAACTACAATGAGCAGTTCTTC. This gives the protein CSAPNYNEQFF.